This record looks at one TCR beta chain sequence and its context. Its specificity is unknown. These data belong to a study of cytomegalovirus exposure and HLA in healthy donors. Primers for the PCR totalled 60 Vbeta and 13 Jbeta. The method was immunoSEQ multiplex PCR; TCRdb's version includes in-frame clones alone and lacks a portion of them. The sample lists some 180,000 clones; roughly 82% were seen once. Study results and caveats: Most TCR sequences were uncommon, yet certain public TCRs appeared in many donors.

Trimming cost V 4 bases and J 6 bases; bases outside gene matches: 4. This CDR3 comprises 13 residues. Germline CDR1 SGHTA, CDR2 FQGTGA. The rearrangement uses TRBV7-3 and TRBJ2-3, with TRBD2 matching 7 bases. What was sequenced was PBMCs. The clonotype was recovered from a man aged 35 to 55 in good health and CMV-seronegative. For the CDR3, the DNA is TGTGCCAGCAGCTCACTAGCGAGGGATACGCAGTATTTT. It translates to CASSSLARDTQYF.